The 32 T cell receptor beta chains in this list originate from one sample, sequenced in a study of blood T cell repertoires in COVID-19. The assay was immunoSEQ multiplex PCR, and TCRdb's table has in-frame clones only and misses some. The sample holds 300,000 or so clones, 90% seen once. Sequencing input: peripheral blood. These receptors originate from a woman in her twenties or thirties with COVID-19, enrolled during active disease.

The chain has TRBV28 and TRBJ2-2; D not certain. V gave up 7 bases and J gave up 0 bases, with 9 bases separating them. The CDR3 totals 14 residues. Germline V gene lookup returns CDR1 MDHEN and CDR2 SYDVKM. CDR3 residues: CASTEPTNTGELFF. The CDR3 coding sequence is TGTGCCAGCACGGAGCCTACGAACACCGGGGAGCTGTTTTTT.

This sequence joins TRBV10-1 and TRBJ1-1; D ambiguous. The V and J ends lost 2 bases and 1 base respectively, with 20 bases between them. CDR1 and CDR2 from the germline V gene are WNHNN and SYGVQD (reference sequence). The CDR3 spans 18 residues. The CDR3 DNA reads as TGCGCCAGCAGTGAGAAGTTCGCCCGAGGTCTACCGAACACTGAAGCTTTCTTT. The encoded protein is CASSEKFARGLPNTEAFF.

The gene calls are TRBV19 and TRBJ2-2; D is possibly TRBD1 (5 bases). Per germline, CDR1 LNHDA and CDR2 SQIVND (reference sequence). There are 15 residues in the CDR3. The V end lost 4 bases, the J end lost 0 bases, and 9 bases lay between the germline ends. CDR3 amino acids: CASSRQIANTGELFF. The CDR3 coding sequence is TGTGCCAGTAGTAGACAGATTGCGAACACCGGGGAGCTGTTTTTT.

The chain carries TRBV5-1 and TRBJ1-2; 10 bases align to TRBD1. The CDR3 sequence is 15 residues long. From germline, CDR1 is SGHRS and CDR2 YFSETQ. J gave up 4 bases and V 4 bases, and 7 bases lay outside the gene matches. The CDR3 sequence is CASSTGQGTSYGYTF. DNA for the CDR3: TGCGCCAGCAGCACGGGACAGGGGACCTCCTATGGCTACACCTTC. Drawing the rest from reference TRBV5-1 and TRBJ1-2, the complete variable domain is KAGVTQTPRYLIKTRGQQVTLSCSPISGHRSVSWYQQTPGQGLQFLFEYFSETQRNKGNFPGRFSGRQFSNSRSEMNVSTLELGDSALYLCASSTGQGTSYGYTFGSGTRLTVV.

The chain carries TRBV11-3 and TRBJ2-1, with D possibly TRBD2 on 5 matching bases. This CDR3 is 14 amino acids long. V lost 0 bases, J lost 10 bases, and 13 bases lay in between. From germline, CDR1 is SGHNT and CDR2 YENEEA. CDR3: CASSLDLEGSEQFF. CDR3 bases: TGTGCCAGCAGCTTAGATCTTGAGGGAAGCGAGCAGTTCTTC.

This sequence joins TRBV2 and TRBJ2-1; D may be TRBD1 (5 bases). From germline, CDR1 is SNHLY and CDR2 FYNNEI. V was shortened by 3 bases and J by 1 base, with 13 bases between the two germline ends. The CDR3 sequence is 16 residues long. In DNA, the CDR3 is TGTGCCAGCAGTGACGCAGGGTATCGGTCCTACAATGAGCAGTTCTTC. Translating gives CASSDAGYRSYNEQFF.

This chain joins TRBV20-1 and TRBJ2-1; D is unresolved. V lost 3 bases to trimming and J lost 6 bases, with 9 bases between them. Germline CDR1 DFQATT, CDR2 SNEGSKA (reference sequence). CDR3 length equals 12 residues. The CDR3 sequence: CSASSRGNEQFF. CDR3 nucleotide sequence: TGCAGTGCTAGTTCCAGAGGCAATGAGCAGTTCTTC.

This clone was seen only once. The chain combines TRBV2 with TRBJ2-1; the D gene is possibly TRBD2 (5 bases). CDR1 and CDR2 (germline): SNHLY, FYNNEI. V gave up 3 bases and J gave up 1 base, with 10 bases separating them. The CDR3 totals 15 residues. The CDR3, as DNA: TGTGCCAGCAGTGATCCGGGGAGTTCCTACAATGAGCAGTTCTTC. Translated: CASSDPGSSYNEQFF.

The chain is built from TRBV19 and TRBJ1-1; possible D gene TRBD1, 6 bases. Germline assignment: CDR1 LNHDA and CDR2 SQIVND (reference sequence). V lost 2 bases to trimming and J lost 0 bases, with 16 bases between them. The CDR3 sequence is 17 residues long. CDR3 region: CASSIRTAGGMNTEAFF. The CDR3 DNA is TGTGCCAGTAGTATAAGGACAGCCGGAGGAATGAACACTGAAGCTTTCTTT.

This clone was detected only a few times. The chain is built from TRBV5-6 and TRBJ1-4, with 9 bases fitting TRBD1. Losses at the gene ends were 1 base for V and 2 bases for J; bases not matched to a gene: 3. Germline V lookup: CDR1 SGHDT, CDR2 YYEEEE. The CDR3 has 16 residues. The CDR3 reads CASSLPQGATNEKLFF. CDR3 nucleotide sequence: TGTGCCAGCAGCTTGCCACAGGGGGCTACTAATGAAAAACTGTTTTTT.

The chain carries TRBV5-8 and TRBJ2-5; perhaps TRBD2 as D (6 bases). The germline V and J ends were trimmed by 5 bases and 2 bases, with 16 bases remaining between them. This CDR3 is 15 amino acids long. CDR1 is SGHTS and CDR2 is YDEGEE in the germline V gene. The CDR3 sequence is CASSPPGLGQETQYF. The CDR3 bases are TGTGCCAGCAGTCCCCCGGGACTGGGTCAAGAGACCCAGTACTTC.

Details on this clone: At one end, the junction sequence differs from germline, possibly due to a read error. The rearrangement uses TRBV6-1 and TRBJ1-3, with 10 bases identical to TRBD1. CDR1 is MNHNS, CDR2 SASEGT, per germline. The CDR3 length is 19 residues. CDR3: CASSEAPTGGPTSGNTIYF. CDR3 bases: TGTGCCAGCAGTGAAGCGCCGACAGGGGGCCCGACTTCTGGGAACACCATATATTTT.

CDR3 loop: CASSLGTRGETQYF. CDR3 DNA sequence: TGTGCCAGCAGCTTAGGGACTAGGGGAGAGACCCAGTACTTC. V is TRBV5-4 and J is TRBJ2-5, with 8 bases aligning to TRBD2. V was clipped by 2 bases and J by 4 bases; unmatched bases: 4. In germline, CDR1 is SGHNT, CDR2 YYREEE (reference sequence). CDR3 length: 14 amino acids.

The chain recombines TRBV5-6 with TRBJ2-2, with D perhaps matching TRBD1 (6 bases). Germline lookup yields CDR1 SGHDT and CDR2 YYEEEE. The CDR3 runs 14 residues. The V gene lost 3 bases and the J gene lost 6 bases, with 12 bases spanning the gap. The CDR3 reads CASSYIQGSGELFF. The CDR3 region has the DNA TGTGCCAGCAGCTACATACAGGGTTCCGGGGAGCTGTTTTTT. The whole variable domain, filled in from reference TRBV5-6 and TRBJ2-2, reads DAGVTQSPTHLIKTRGQQVTLRCSPKSGHDTVSWYQQALGQGPQFIFQYYEEEERQRGNFPDRFSGHQFPNYSSELNVNALLLGDSALYLCASSYIQGSGELFFGEGSRLTVL.

V gene TRBV28 combines with J gene TRBJ2-7; 7 positions match TRBD2. The V gene end was trimmed by 4 bases and the J gene end by 3 bases; junction bases not matched to a gene: 12. CDR1 and CDR2 from the germline V gene are MDHEN and SYDVKM. The CDR3 runs 16 residues. CDR3 in amino acids: CASSSDDWDYNYEQYF. The DNA for the CDR3 is TGTGCCAGCAGTTCGGACGATTGGGACTATAACTACGAGCAGTACTTC.

The V call is TRBV3-1 (or the pseudogene TRBV3-2), the J call TRBJ2-6; D is unresolved. V was pared by 0 bases and J by 0 bases, with 6 bases between. This CDR3 contains 16 residues. Germline V gives CDR1 LGHDT, CDR2 YNNKEL (reference sequence). CDR3 protein: CASSQERYSGANVLTF. The CDR3 DNA follows: TGTGCCAGCAGCCAAGAACGGTACTCTGGGGCCAACGTCCTGACTTTC.

The rearrangement joins TRBV5-1 to TRBJ1-2; D call uncertain. The V end was cut by 4 bases, the J end by 3 bases, with 16 bases between. Germline CDR1 reads SGHRS; CDR2 reads YFSETQ. The CDR3 has 15 amino acids. The CDR3 DNA sequence: TGCGCCAGCAGCATTTCGCCCGGGAGGGACTATGGCTACACCTTC. Its translation: CASSISPGRDYGYTF.

This clone was counted once. This chain links TRBV19 with TRBJ2-7; tentative D call: TRBD2 (6 bases). The CDR3 is made up of 11 amino acids. V shed 5 bases and J shed 6 bases, with 8 bases lying between them. Germline V gene lookup returns CDR1 LNHDA and CDR2 SQIVND (reference sequence). The CDR3 DNA reads as TGTGCCAGTAGTTACGGGGGCGAGCAGTACTTC. Its translation is CASSYGGEQYF.

This clone occurred a few times. The chain has TRBV30 and TRBJ2-1, with a weak D call TRBD2 (5 bases). The germline V gene has CDR1 GTSNPN and CDR2 SVGIG (reference sequence). This CDR3 spans 12 amino acids. V was pared by 6 bases and J by 9 bases, with 15 bases between. The CDR3 reads CACTIGGPEQFF. The DNA of the CDR3 is TGTGCCTGCACCATAGGAGGTCCTGAGCAGTTCTTC. The full variable domain, its missing parts supplied by reference TRBV30 and TRBJ2-1, is SQTIHQWPATLVQPVGSPLSLECTVEGTSNPNLYWYRQAAGRGLQLLFYSVGIGQISSEVPQNLSASRPQDRQFILSSKKLLLSDSGFYLCACTIGGPEQFFGPGTRLTVL.

The V and J genes are TRBV5-1 and TRBJ2-1; tentatively, D is TRBD1 (5 bases). Germline CDR1 is SGHRS and CDR2 is YFSETQ. V was clipped by 0 bases and J by 8 bases, with 12 bases between them. The CDR3 length is 14 residues. The CDR3 loop reads CASSLALTVHEQFF. The CDR3 DNA is TGCGCCAGCAGCTTGGCATTGACAGTCCATGAGCAGTTCTTC. The full variable domain, with the rest looked up from reference TRBV5-1 and TRBJ2-1, is KAGVTQTPRYLIKTRGQQVTLSCSPISGHRSVSWYQQTPGQGLQFLFEYFSETQRNKGNFPGRFSGRQFSNSRSEMNVSTLELGDSALYLCASSLALTVHEQFFGPGTRLTVL.

The chain combines TRBV20-1 with TRBJ2-4, with no clear D. V was clipped by 2 bases and J by 6 bases, with 5 bases between them. Germline V gene data show CDR1 as DFQATT and CDR2 as SNEGSKA (reference sequence). This CDR3 is built from 11 residues. The CDR3 DNA is TGCAGTGCTAGACACGGAAACATTCAGTACTTC. This translates into CSARHGNIQYF.

V is TRBV6-5 and J is TRBJ2-2, with D possibly matching TRBD2 (6 bases). This CDR3 spans 14 amino acids. V dropped 3 bases and J dropped 5 bases, with 10 bases sitting between them. The V gene's germline CDR1 is MNHEY and CDR2 SVGAGI. The CDR3 is CASSYIGRTGELFF. For the CDR3, the DNA is TGTGCCAGCAGTTATATAGGGAGGACCGGGGAGCTGTTTTTT.

The rearrangement joins TRBV15 to TRBJ2-7; perhaps TRBD1 as D (5 bases). The V end lost 0 bases, the J end lost 3 bases, and 9 bases lay between the germline ends. Per germline, CDR1 LNHNV and CDR2 YYDKDF (reference sequence). The CDR3 runs 14 residues. As DNA, the CDR3 is TGTGCCACCAGCAGAGAACAAGGGGTCTACGAGCAGTACTTC. Translated: CATSREQGVYEQYF.

The chain joins TRBV27 to TRBJ2-7; unclear D gene. CDR1 and CDR2 from the germline V gene are MNHEY and SMNVEV (reference sequence). Trimming pared 0 bases from V and 6 bases from J, leaving 12 bases between. The CDR3 covers 14 residues. The chain's CDR3 is CASSLSVSLSEQYF. The CDR3 region has the DNA TGTGCCAGCAGTTTATCTGTCAGTCTCTCCGAGCAGTACTTC.

V gene TRBV28 combines with J gene TRBJ2-7; the match to TRBD2 covers 7 bases. The CDR3 totals 19 residues. The V segment lost 3 bases and the J segment 6 bases; nucleotides outside the gene matches: 23. Germline CDR1 is MDHEN and CDR2 is SYDVKM. The CDR3 nucleotides read TGTGCCAGCAGTTTGAGAGAGAGAGGAGCGGGACGCCATCTACGCGAGCAGTACTTC. It specifies CASSLRERGAGRHLREQYF. Based on the CDR3 plus reference TRBV28 and TRBJ2-7, the full variable domain is DVKVTQSSRYLVKRTGEKVFLECVQDMDHENMFWYRQDPGLGLRLIYFSYDVKMKEKGDIPEGYSVSREKKERFSLILESASTNQTSMYLCASSLRERGAGRHLREQYFGPGTRLTVT.

The chain couples TRBV6-1 to TRBJ1-1; D perhaps matches TRBD1 (5 bases). Between the trimmed V and J ends, which lost 0 bases and 1 base, there was a span of 9 bases. The CDR3 has 15 amino acids. Germline assignment: CDR1 MNHNS and CDR2 SASEGT. CDR3 loop: CASSEAIGANTEAFF. For the CDR3, the DNA is TGTGCCAGCAGTGAAGCAATAGGGGCGAACACTGAAGCTTTCTTT.

Details on this clone: The identical CDR3 is also encoded by other nucleotide sequences in the sample. V is TRBV7-9 and J is TRBJ2-5; 11 bases agree with TRBD2. CDR3 length: 14 amino acids. Trimming cost V 1 base and J 5 bases; bases outside gene matches: 0. Per germline, CDR1 SEHNR and CDR2 FQNEAQ (reference sequence). CDR3 sequence: CASSLGLAGETQYF. CDR3 DNA: TGTGCCAGCAGCTTAGGACTAGCGGGGGAGACCCAGTACTTC.

The rearrangement uses TRBV18 and TRBJ2-7, with D uncertain. The length of the CDR3 is 13 residues. The germline CDR1 and CDR2 sequences are KGHSH and LQKENI. Deletions cut 0 bases from V and 0 bases from J, with 3 bases between. DNA for the CDR3: TGTGCCAGCTCACCACCTCGCTCCTACGAGCAGTACTTC. This encodes CASSPPRSYEQYF.

This chain uses TRBV19 with TRBJ1-2; D is perhaps TRBD1 (5 bases). The ends were cut back, 7 bases at V and 5 bases at J, with 14 bases in the middle. The CDR3 is 13 amino acids. Germline CDR1 is LNHDA and CDR2 is SQIVND (reference sequence). In nucleotides, the CDR3 is TGTGCCAGTACCGAGACAGTTTTTTATGGCTACACCTTC. Amino acid sequence: CASTETVFYGYTF. The full variable domain, its missing parts supplied by reference TRBV19 and TRBJ1-2, is DGGITQSPKYLFRKEGQNVTLSCEQNLNHDAMYWYRQDPGQGLRLIYYSQIVNDFQKGDIAEGYSVSREKKESFPLTVTSAQKNPTAFYLCASTETVFYGYTFGSGTRLTVV.

The chain carries TRBV19 and TRBJ2-3, with TRBD1 identical over 11 bases. Per the germline V gene, CDR1 is LNHDA and CDR2 is SQIVND (reference sequence). J lost 6 bases, V lost 10 bases, and 6 bases had no gene match. This CDR3 spans 13 amino acids. CDR3 protein: CATGQGARDTQYF. CDR3 DNA: TGTGCCACAGGACAGGGGGCGCGGGATACGCAGTATTTT.

This chain connects TRBV4-1 to TRBJ2-3; possible D gene TRBD2, 6 bases. The V gene's germline CDR1 is MGHRA and CDR2 YSYEKL. The V gene lost 0 bases and the J gene lost 5 bases, with 9 bases spanning the gap. CDR3 length: 14 amino acids. The CDR3 DNA reads TGCGCCAGCAGCCAAGATAGCGGATTAGATACGCAGTATTTT. Translation: CASSQDSGLDTQYF.

J is TRBJ2-3 and V is TRBV27, with D tentatively TRBD2 (5 bases). The CDR3 extends over 16 amino acids. V was pared by 3 bases and J by 4 bases, with 17 bases between. Germline V CDR1 and CDR2: MNHEY, SMNVEV (reference sequence). The CDR3: CASSFTAGPGPDTQYF. CDR3 nucleotide sequence: TGTGCCAGCAGTTTTACGGCGGGCCCGGGTCCAGATACGCAGTATTTT.